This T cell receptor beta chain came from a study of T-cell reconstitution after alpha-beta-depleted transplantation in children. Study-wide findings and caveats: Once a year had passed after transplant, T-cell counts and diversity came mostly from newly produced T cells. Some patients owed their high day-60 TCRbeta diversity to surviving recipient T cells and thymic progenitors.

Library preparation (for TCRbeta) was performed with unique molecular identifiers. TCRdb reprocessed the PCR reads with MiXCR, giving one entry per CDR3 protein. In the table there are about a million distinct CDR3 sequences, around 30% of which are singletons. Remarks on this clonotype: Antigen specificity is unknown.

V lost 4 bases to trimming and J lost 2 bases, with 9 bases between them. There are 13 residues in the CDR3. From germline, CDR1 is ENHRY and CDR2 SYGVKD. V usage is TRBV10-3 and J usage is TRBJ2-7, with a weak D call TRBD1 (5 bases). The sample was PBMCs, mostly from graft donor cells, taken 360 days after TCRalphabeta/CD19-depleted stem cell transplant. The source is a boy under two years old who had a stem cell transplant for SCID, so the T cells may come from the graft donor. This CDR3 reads CAISVEQAYEQYF. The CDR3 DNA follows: TGTGCCATCAGTGTTGAACAGGCCTACGAGCAGTACTTC.